This TCR beta chain derives from a study of control samples from healthy donors and cancer patients. The CDR3 extends over 15 amino acids. V dropped 5 bases and J dropped 7; count of bases not matched to a gene: 9. The germline CDR1 and CDR2 sequences are MNHEY and SVGEGT. This clone is a singleton in its sample. Some clones are missing from TCRdb's copy, which holds only in-frame ones; the method was immunoSEQ multiplex PCR. The table records some 150,000 clones, about 95% of them present only once. This TCR came from a man in his sixties with colorectal cancer. The V gene is TRBV6-2 or TRBV6-3, the J gene TRBJ2-5, with 11 nucleotides matching TRBD2. The sequencing input was PBMCs. CDR3 sequence (DNA): TGTGCCAGCAGTCAAGCGACTAGCGGGAAGGTGACCCAGTACTTC. Its translation: CASSQATSGKVTQYF.